The 3 T cell receptor beta chains below come from one sample, sequenced in a study of post-analysis software for immune sequencing data. These receptors' antigens are unknown. The library was made from cDNA and included unique molecular identifiers. TCRdb analysed the PCR reads with MiXCR anew, one entry per CDR3 protein. The sample has 800,000 to 950,000 distinct CDR3 sequences; 53% are singletons. Whole-study findings and limits: The five TRBV segments detected at higher frequency in patients than in controls included TRBV5-6, TRBV5-1 and TRBV20-1.

Sample: blood. Receptors originate from a girl aged 10 to 17 with multiple sclerosis.

Note on this clonotype: A read error is possible here, since a much larger clone lies one base away. The rearrangement links TRBV6-1 to TRBJ2-6, with 8 bases fitting TRBD1. The CDR3 contains 19 residues. Germline CDR1 and CDR2: MNHNS and SASEGT. The CDR3 sequence: CVSSDPRVQGVNGANVLTF. CDR3 in DNA: TGTGTCAGCAGTGACCCTCGCGTACAGGGGGTCAATGGGGCCAACGTCCTGACTTTC.

The V and J genes are TRBV10-3 and TRBJ2-5, with TRBD1 as a possible D gene (6 bases). V lost 3 bases to trimming and J lost 11 bases, with 19 bases between them. The CDR3 has 14 amino acids. Per germline, CDR1 ENHRY and CDR2 SYGVKD. The CDR3 here is CAISENRERGEQYF. In DNA form, the CDR3 reads TGTGCCATCAGTGAAAACAGGGAGAGAGGAGAGCAGTACTTC.

Only a few counts were recorded for this clonotype. A junction end diverges from the germline sequence, so it may reflect a read error. The chain recombines TRBV29-1 with TRBJ1-2; D unresolved. The germline V gene encodes CDR1 SQVTM and CDR2 ANQGSEA. The CDR3 length is 12 residues. The CDR3 region is CSVEVGSYGYTF. The DNA of the CDR3 is TGCAGCGTGGAAGTCGGCAGCTATGGCTACACCTTC.